One and the same sample provided the 8 T cell receptor beta chains below, sequenced in a study of monozygotic twins with inflammatory bowel disease. TCRdb reprocessed the 5' RACE reads; each CDR3 protein has one entry and no DNA is given. The sample has nearly 450,000 distinct CDR3 sequences. The specimen was blood. These receptors were taken from a human donor with ulcerative colitis or Crohn's disease, or a healthy co-twin of an affected twin (not recorded which).

V gene TRBV28 combines with J gene TRBJ1-1; the TCRdb D gene call, TRBD1, has no DNA to confirm it. This CDR3 comprises 15 residues. Germline values: CDR1 MDHEN, CDR2 SYDVKM. The CDR3 loop reads CASSLVQGDITEAFF.

The chain links TRBV12-3 or TRBV12-4 to TRBJ1-3; no DNA is available, so the TRBD1 call from TCRdb remains unchecked. This CDR3 has 15 amino acids. The CDR3 spells CASSWGDRGGNTIYF.

The chain has TRBV11-2 and TRBJ2-1; TCRdb picks TRBD2, but there is no DNA to check that call. The CDR3 has 16 amino acids. Germline V gene lookup returns CDR1 SGHAT and CDR2 FQNNGV. The CDR3 loop reads CASSSYEVAAYNEQFF.

The CDR3 here is CSVSPGVQETQYF. The chain is built from TRBV29-1 and TRBJ2-5; TCRdb's assignment of TRBD1 cannot be checked, as there is no DNA. The germline V gene encodes CDR1 SQVTM and CDR2 ANQGSEA. The CDR3 spans 13 residues.

The chain employs TRBV5-1 and TRBJ1-1; without DNA, the TCRdb call of TRBD1 cannot be checked. This CDR3 spans 15 amino acids. The V gene's germline CDR1 is SGHRS and CDR2 YFSETQ. The CDR3 reads CASSLSGTGISEAFF. The full variable domain, its missing parts supplied by reference TRBV5-1 and TRBJ1-1, is KAGVTQTPRYLIKTRGQQVTLSCSPISGHRSVSWYQQTPGQGLQFLFEYFSETQRNKGNFPGRFSGRQFSNSRSEMNVSTLELGDSALYLCASSLSGTGISEAFFGQGTRLTVV.

The chain employs TRBV15 and TRBJ2-6; TCRdb's D call, TRBD2, is unchecked because there is no DNA. The CDR3 length is 17 residues. Germline V CDR1 and CDR2: LNHNV, YYDKDF (reference sequence). The CDR3 loop is CATSPGARGAGANVLTF.

This chain joins TRBV7-8 and TRBJ2-2; TCRdb indicates TRBD1, and absent DNA this call remains unverified. Germline V lookup: CDR1 SGHVS, CDR2 FQNEAQ. The CDR3 loop spans 15 amino acids. CDR3 protein: CASSFRTASTGELFF.

The chain is built from TRBV6-2 or TRBV6-3 and TRBJ1-4; TCRdb names TRBD1, which stays unverified in the absence of DNA. CDR3 length equals 15 residues. In germline, CDR1 is MNHEY, CDR2 SVGEGT. CDR3 in amino acids: CASSYAGTGDEKLFF.